Presented here are 17 T cell receptor beta chains from one specimen sequenced in a study of shared clonotypes between healthy human individuals. The repertoire was sequenced with immunoSEQ multiplex PCR; TCRdb's copy has only in-frame clones and lacks some. The table lists around 500,000 clones, about 84% of them singletons. Source material: PBMCs. The receptors were sampled from a woman in her thirties or forties in good health. Some clones in this sample may be carry-over from other donors' samples.

The CDR3 region is CASSSGLHNEQFF. In nucleotides, the CDR3 is TGTGCCAGCAGCTCGGGACTCCACAATGAGCAGTTCTTC. This chain links TRBV7-3 with TRBJ2-1, with a weak D call TRBD2 (6 bases). CDR1 and CDR2 (germline): SGHTA, FQGTGA. The CDR3 has 13 amino acids. V was shortened by 4 bases and J by 5 bases, with 9 bases between the two germline ends.

J is TRBJ1-4 and V is TRBV11-1; D is unclear. V was cut by 4 bases and J by 8 bases, with 11 bases left in between. This CDR3 is built from 13 residues. The V gene's germline CDR1 is SGHAT and CDR2 FQDESV (reference sequence). The CDR3 sequence: CASSSNVWEKLFF. For the CDR3, the DNA is TGTGCCAGCAGCTCCAACGTATGGGAAAAACTGTTTTTT. Based on the CDR3 plus reference TRBV11-1 and TRBJ1-4, the full variable domain is EAEVAQSPRYKITEKSQAVAFWCDPISGHATLYWYRQILGQGPELLVQFQDESVVDDSQLPKDRFSAERLKGVDSTLKIQPAELGDSAMYLCASSSNVWEKLFFGSGTQLSVL.

Written as DNA, the CDR3 is TGTGCCAGCAGCGTTGGGACTAGCGGGAGCGGCACAGATACGCAGTATTTT. Translated: CASSVGTSGSGTDTQYF. The chain is built from TRBV9 and TRBJ2-3; 14 bases map to TRBD2. Looked up from germline, CDR1 is SGDLS and CDR2 is YYNGEE. V shed 2 bases, J shed 1 base, and the junction held 3 bases outside the gene matches. The CDR3 runs to 17 residues.

Written as DNA, the CDR3 is TGTGCCACATCCCGGGACAGGGGCCACAATGAGCAGTTCTTC. Translating it yields CATSRDRGHNEQFF. V is TRBV27 and J is TRBJ2-1; TRBD1 matches at 10 bases. Germline CDR1 and CDR2: MNHEY and SMNVEV (reference sequence). J gave up 5 bases and V 10 bases, and 8 bases lay outside the gene matches. The CDR3 has 14 residues.

CDR3 residues: CASSLGLAGVGETQYF. CDR3 sequence (DNA): TGTGCCAGCAGTCTCGGACTAGCGGGAGTCGGGGAGACCCAGTACTTC. The V and J genes are TRBV27 and TRBJ2-5; 13 positions agree with TRBD2. Trimming removed 5 bases from V and 5 bases from J; junction bases left unmatched: 8. The CDR3 runs to 16 residues. Germline-derived CDR1 and CDR2 are MNHEY and SMNVEV (reference sequence).

The V call is TRBV4-3, the J call TRBJ1-1; D ambiguous. Germline CDR1 and CDR2: LGHNA and YSLEER. CDR3 length equals 16 residues. V lost 0 bases, J lost 4 bases, and 15 bases lay in between. CDR3 coding DNA: TGCGCCAGCAGCCAAGAAGGGTCCGGGCTAATCACTGAAGCTTTCTTT. Translated: CASSQEGSGLITEAFF.

For this clone: It differs at one base from a far larger clone, so likely a read error. The chain carries TRBV11-2 and TRBJ2-5; no clear D gene. This CDR3 contains 13 residues. V shed 3 bases and J shed 4 bases, with 9 bases lying between them. Germline V gene sequence: CDR1 SGHAT, CDR2 FQNNGV. The CDR3 region is CASSLVTGETQYF. CDR3 coding DNA: TGTGCCAGCAGCTTGGTTACTGGAGAGACCCAGTACTTC.

The J gene is TRBJ2-2, the V gene TRBV7-6; perhaps TRBD1 as D (6 bases). The V and J ends lost 0 bases and 11 bases respectively, with 10 bases between them. Per germline, CDR1 SGHVS and CDR2 FNYEAQ. The CDR3 runs 13 residues. CDR3 DNA sequence: TGTGCCAGCAGCTTAGCCAAACAGGGTGAGCTGTTTTTT. Translation gives CASSLAKQGELFF.

The chain is built from TRBV27 and TRBJ2-2, with D unresolved. V was cut by 1 base and J by 5 bases, with 5 bases left in between. CDR3 length: 13 residues. Germline CDR1 and CDR2: MNHEY and SMNVEV (reference sequence). This CDR3 reads CASSLLQTGELFF. CDR3 sequence (DNA): TGTGCCAGCAGTTTATTGCAAACCGGGGAGCTGTTTTTT.

This sequence joins TRBV10-2 and TRBJ2-2; TRBD1 might be the D (5 bases). With 10 bases removed from V and 5 bases from J, the gap between germline ends came to 14 bases. This CDR3 comprises 13 residues. CDR1 is WSHSY, CDR2 SAAADI, per germline. CDR3 bases: TGCGCCACAGTGTGGGCAGGGACCGGGGAGCTGTTTTTT. Amino acid sequence: CATVWAGTGELFF.

The gene calls are TRBV11-3 and TRBJ1-3; D is uncertain. The V end was cut by 2 bases, the J end by 0 bases, with 11 bases between. The CDR3 is made up of 16 amino acids. Per germline, CDR1 SGHNT and CDR2 YENEEA. This chain's CDR3 is CASSLKWPRSGNTIYF. The CDR3 coding sequence is TGTGCCAGCAGCTTAAAGTGGCCACGCTCTGGAAACACCATATATTTT.

V gene TRBV4-2 combines with J gene TRBJ1-2; D remains ambiguous. V gave up 0 bases and J gave up 8 bases, with 16 bases separating them. From germline, CDR1 is LGHNA and CDR2 YNFKEQ. The CDR3 runs 15 residues. The DNA of the CDR3 is TGTGCCAGCAGCCAAGATCGTTTTCATTCGGGCGGCTACACCTTC. Protein: CASSQDRFHSGGYTF.

The gene calls are TRBV19 and TRBJ1-4, with 7 bases identical to TRBD1. This CDR3 comprises 16 residues. CDR1 is LNHDA and CDR2 is SQIVND in the germline V gene (reference sequence). V shed 7 bases, J shed 0 bases, and the junction held 8 bases outside the gene matches. CDR3 sequence: CASNSPGGATNEKLFF. The CDR3 nucleotides read TGTGCCAGTAACTCCCCAGGGGGTGCAACTAATGAAAAACTGTTTTTT.

Details on this clone: A far bigger clonotype differs at one base, so this is likely a read error. Other DNA sequences from this sample encode an identical CDR3 as well. The chain is built from TRBV28 and TRBJ1-1; 8 bases line up with TRBD1. CDR3 size: 15 residues. The germline V gene has CDR1 MDHEN and CDR2 SYDVKM. V was pared by 3 bases and J by 0 bases, with 3 bases of the junction left unmatched. The CDR3 spells CASSFRTGLNTEAFF. CDR3 in DNA: TGTGCCAGCAGTTTCAGGACAGGGCTGAACACTGAAGCTTTCTTT.

The rearrangement links TRBV29-1 to TRBJ2-5; 9 bases match TRBD2. V gave up 3 bases and J gave up 4 bases; unmatched junction bases: 15. The germline V gene encodes CDR1 SQVTM and CDR2 ANQGSEA. The CDR3 spans 17 residues. CDR3 in amino acids: CSVDFPLGREGPETQYF. The CDR3 coding sequence is TGCAGCGTTGATTTCCCTCTTGGGCGGGAGGGCCCAGAGACCCAGTACTTC.

The genes are TRBV5-1 and TRBJ2-7; 10 bases fit TRBD2. The CDR3 has 15 amino acids. V lost 3 bases and J lost 3; bases outside the gene matches: 6. The germline gives CDR1 SGHRS, CDR2 YFSETQ. CDR3 in DNA: TGCGCCAGCAGCTCTCGGGCTAGCGGGAGCTACGAGCAGTACTTC. It translates to CASSSRASGSYEQYF.

The chain joins TRBV18 to TRBJ1-5; D remains unclear. The CDR3 contains 13 residues. Germline CDR1 is KGHSH and CDR2 is LQKENI. The V end lost 6 bases, the J end lost 5 bases, and 11 bases lay between the germline ends. The CDR3 nucleotides read TGTGCCAGCTCCCCCGACGGACATCAGCCCCAGCATTTT. It codes for CASSPDGHQPQHF.